These T cell receptor beta chains were read from a single sample in a study of shared clonotypes between healthy human individuals. Sequencing used immunoSEQ multiplex PCR; TCRdb keeps in-frame clones, though not all of them. Seen here are about 680,000 clones, about three quarters observed once, and the top ten hold 1.5% to 2%. Sequenced input: memory CD4+ T cells sorted from blood. These TCRs come from a woman aged 25 to 39 in good health. CDR3s include the opening cysteine and the closing phenylalanine or tryptophan. D genes are given only for firm matches. Rows give clone size only sometimes, using once, few, many, or a class for an expanded clone.

NA,TRBJ2-6,TRBV5-4,few,TGTGCCAGCAGCCGAGCATCTGGGGCCAACGTCCTGACTTTC,CASSRASGANVLTF
TRBD1,TRBJ2-3,TRBV19,few,TGTGCCAGTACTCGACAGGGCCGTAGCACAGATACGCAGTATTTT,CASTRQGRSTDTQYF
TRBD1,TRBJ1-1,TRBV29-1,NA,TGCAGCGTTGGAGAAAGGGGGCAGGGCACTGAAGCTTTCTTT,CSVGERGQGTEAFF
TRBD1,TRBJ2-7,TRBV28,NA,TGTGCCAGCAGTGCCGGGGACAGGGCCTACGAGCAGTACTTC,CASSAGDRAYEQYF
NA,TRBJ1-3,TRBV5-5,NA,TGTGCCAGCAGCTTGGGGGGATCTGGAAACACCATATATTTT,CASSLGGSGNTIYF
NA,TRBJ1-3,TRBV11-2,NA,TGTGCCAGCAGCTCCCTCCGTGAGGGTGGAAACACCATATATTTT,CASSSLREGGNTIYF
TRBD2,TRBJ2-2,TRBV28,NA,TGTGCCAGCACCCGGGGGGGTGGAGCGAACACCGGGGAGCTGTTTTTT,CASTRGGGANTGELFF
TRBD1,TRBJ2-6,TRBV19,NA,TGTGCCAGTAGTCTTGGACAGGGGGAGTACGCTGGGGCCAACGTCCTGACTTTC,CASSLGQGEYAGANVLTF
NA,TRBJ2-7,TRBV6-4,NA,TGTGCCAGCAGTGCCACTCGACCCGCAGGGCAGAGGCAGTACTTC,CASSATRPAGQRQYF
TRBD1,TRBJ1-6,TRBV30,NA,TGTGCCTGGAGTGAAGGACAGGATAATTCACCCCTCCACTTT,CAWSEGQDNSPLHF
NA,TRBJ2-2,TRBV19,NA,TGTGCCAGTAGTATGGTGACAGTGAACACCGGGGAGCTGTTTTTT,CASSMVTVNTGELFF
NA,TRBJ2-7,TRBV2,NA,TGTGCCAGCAGTGATGGTGGGGCTTTGGGGGACGAGCAGTACTTC,CASSDGGALGDEQYF
NA,TRBJ2-7,TRBV28,NA,TGTGCCAGCACTTTGGACTTGGGGCCCTACGAGCAGTACTTC,CASTLDLGPYEQYF
NA,TRBJ2-7,TRBV10-2,NA,TGCGCCAGCAGGGACACGCTCGGGTCCTACGAGCAGTACTTC,CASRDTLGSYEQYF
TRBD2,TRBJ2-7,TRBV5-1,NA,TGCGCCAGCAGCCCTGGTGGAGCGGGGGTCTACGAGCAGTACTTC,CASSPGGAGVYEQYF
NA,TRBJ2-7,TRBV14,once,TGTGCCAGCAGCCAAATGACAGGTCCCTACGAGCAGTACTTC,CASSQMTGPYEQYF
NA,TRBJ2-1,TRBV28,NA,TGTGCCAGCAGTCCCCAACCTAAAGAGCGGGTTCACAATGAGCAGTTCTTC,CASSPQPKERVHNEQFF
NA,TRBJ1-3,TRBV4-1,NA,TGCGCCAGCAGCCAAGATCAAGGAGCTGGAAACACCATATATTTT,CASSQDQGAGNTIYF
TRBD2,TRBJ2-1,TRBV11-1,NA,TGTGCCAGCAGAGGGTGGGGACTAGCGAATGAGCAGTTCTTC,CASRGWGLANEQFF
NA,TRBJ2-6,TRBV10-1,NA,TGCGCCAGCAGTCCGGGACATACCTCTGGGGCCAACGTCCTGACTTTC,CASSPGHTSGANVLTF
TRBD1,TRBJ2-1,TRBV30,NA,TGTGCCTGGAGTCAGGACAGGGGGTATGAGCAGTTCTTC,CAWSQDRGYEQFF
NA,TRBJ2-7,TRBV5-8,NA,TGTGCCAGCAGCTTGTCAATACAACGCGAGCAGTACTTC,CASSLSIQREQYF
NA,TRBJ2-5,TRBV5-4,NA,TGTGCCAGCAACGGAGGGGGTGAAGAGACCCAGTACTTC,CASNGGGEETQYF
NA,TRBJ2-5,TRBV9,NA,TGTGCCAGCAGCGTAGTTAGCGCAGAGACCCAGTACTTC,CASSVVSAETQYF
TRBD1,TRBJ1-2,TRBV29-1,once,TGCAGCGGAACTAAAGGACAGGGAGACGGCTACACCTTC,CSGTKGQGDGYTF
TRBD1,TRBJ2-3,TRBV28,NA,TGTGCCAGCAGCATGACAGGGGGAGGCACAGATACGCAGTATTTT,CASSMTGGGTDTQYF
TRBD2,TRBJ2-7,TRBV27,NA,TGTGCCAGCAGTAGCCATAGCGGGAGTGTGTCGTACTTC,CASSSHSGSVSYF
TRBD2,TRBJ2-3,TRBV28,once,TGTGCCAGCAGTCGAGCGGGAAGGGACGATACGCAGTATTTT,CASSRAGRDDTQYF
TRBD2,TRBJ2-1,TRBV2,NA,TGTGCCAGCAGAGCCGCCGGGACTAAGTTCTTC,CASRAAGTKFF
NA,TRBJ1-1,TRBV11-3,NA,TGTGCCAGCAGCGCGAGCTCGGACACTGAAGCTTTCTTT,CASSASSDTEAFF
NA,TRBJ2-7,TRBV19,NA,TGTGCCAGTGAGGGGGGGTTACAGGAGCAGTACTTC,CASEGGLQEQYF
NA,TRBJ2-2,TRBV6-5,NA,TGTGCCAGCAGTCTTGACAGGTTCACCGGGGAGCTGTTTTTT,CASSLDRFTGELFF
TRBD2,TRBJ2-3,TRBV7-3,NA,TGTGCCAGCAGCTCGGGACTAGCGGGAGGGTCCGATACGCAGTATTTT,CASSSGLAGGSDTQYF
NA,TRBJ1-3,TRBV27,NA,TGTGCCAGCACCTCGGGAACAAGTCCTGGAAACACCATATATTTT,CASTSGTSPGNTIYF
NA,TRBJ2-4,TRBV7-6,NA,TGTGCCAGCAGCTTATCGGCGGGCTTAGCCAAAAACATTCAGTACTTC,CASSLSAGLAKNIQYF
TRBD1,TRBJ1-2,TRBV11-2,NA,TGTGCCAGCAGCCCCGGGGACAGGGAGGTTTATGGCTACACCTTC,CASSPGDREVYGYTF
NA,TRBJ1-5,TRBV6-1,NA,TGTGCCAGCAGTTTGGAGGGCCGACAGCCCCAGCATTTT,CASSLEGRQPQHF